This TCR beta chain was documented in a study of PD-1 blockade in classical Hodgkin lymphoma. Profiling relied on immunoSEQ multiplex PCR, and the TCRdb table lists in-frame clones only, not all of them. The sample gives some 10,000 clones, 70% to 85% of which show up once; 10% is in the top ten. This CDR3 has 13 amino acids. The germline V gene has CDR1 SNHLY and CDR2 FYNNEI. Each of the patients experienced relapse following autologous stem cell transplantation, and their brentuximab vedotin exposure differed. The sequenced sample was peripheral blood mononuclear cells (PBMCs), obtained at baseline. This receptor was obtained from a human donor with classical Hodgkin lymphoma. The chain employs TRBV2 and TRBJ1-5; TRBD1 might be the D (6 bases). Here the CDR3 DNA reads TGTGCGACCAGGGGCGAGAGCAATCAGCCCCAGCATTTT. Translated, it gives CATRGESNQPQHF.